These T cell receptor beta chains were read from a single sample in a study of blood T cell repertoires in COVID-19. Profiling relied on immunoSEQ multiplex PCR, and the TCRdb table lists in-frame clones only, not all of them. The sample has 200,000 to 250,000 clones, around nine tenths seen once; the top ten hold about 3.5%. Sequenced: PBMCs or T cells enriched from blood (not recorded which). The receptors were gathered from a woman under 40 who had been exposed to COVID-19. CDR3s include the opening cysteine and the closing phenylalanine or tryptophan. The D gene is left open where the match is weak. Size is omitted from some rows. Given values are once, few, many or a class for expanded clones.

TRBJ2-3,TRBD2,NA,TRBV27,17,CASSPLALAGGTDTQYF,TGTGCCAGCAGTCCCCTGGCATTAGCGGGAGGAACAGATACGCAGTATTTT
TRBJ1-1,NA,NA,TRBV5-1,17,CASSLGTQGTLNTEAFF,TGCGCCAGCAGCTTGGGTACTCAGGGGACCTTGAACACTGAAGCTTTCTTT
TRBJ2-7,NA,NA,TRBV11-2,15,CASSLDWTASYEQYF,TGTGCCAGCAGCTTAGATTGGACAGCATCCTACGAGCAGTACTTC
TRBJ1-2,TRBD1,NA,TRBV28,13,CATAQGEIDGYTF,TGTGCCACCGCACAGGGGGAGATAGATGGCTACACCTTC
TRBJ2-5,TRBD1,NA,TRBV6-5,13,CASSFQGEETQYF,TGTGCCAGCAGTTTCCAGGGGGAAGAGACCCAGTACTTC
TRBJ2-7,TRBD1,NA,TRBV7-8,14,CASTSDRASYEQYF,TGTGCCAGCACCTCGGACAGGGCATCCTACGAGCAGTACTTC
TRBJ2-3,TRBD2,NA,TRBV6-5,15,CASSSSSGSSDTQYF,TGTGCCAGCAGTTCTTCAAGCGGGAGTTCGGATACGCAGTATTTT
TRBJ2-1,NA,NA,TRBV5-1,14,CASSFLTGFNEQFF,TGCGCCAGCAGCTTCCTGACTGGCTTCAATGAGCAGTTCTTC
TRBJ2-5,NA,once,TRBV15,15,CATSDLDNLQETQYF,TGTGCCACCAGCGACCTCGACAACTTACAAGAGACCCAGTACTTC
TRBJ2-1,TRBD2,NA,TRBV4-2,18,CASSQGPRGGLAGVSLFF,TGTGCCAGCAGCCAGGGCCCCCGTGGAGGACTAGCGGGAGTGTCTTTGTTCTTC
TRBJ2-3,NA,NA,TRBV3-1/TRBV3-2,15,CASSQLGVLSDTQYF,TGTGCCAGCAGCCAACTAGGGGTTTTATCAGATACGCAGTATTTT
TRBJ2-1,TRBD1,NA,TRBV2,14,CASRTTGAYNEQFF,TGTGCCAGCAGGACGACAGGGGCCTACAATGAGCAGTTCTTC
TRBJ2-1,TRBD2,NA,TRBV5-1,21,CASSLAIRVRVPGTSPNEQFF,TGCGCCAGCAGCTTGGCTATCAGGGTCCGAGTCCCTGGGACTAGCCCCAATGAGCAGTTCTTC
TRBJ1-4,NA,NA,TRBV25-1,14,CASSEWGVDGKLFF,TGTGCCAGCAGTGAATGGGGGGTTGACGGAAAACTGTTTTTT
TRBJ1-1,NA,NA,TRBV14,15,CASSQPSAEDSEAFF,TGTGCCAGCAGCCAACCTTCCGCGGAGGATTCTGAAGCTTTCTTT
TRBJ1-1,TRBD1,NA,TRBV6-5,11,CASRQGPEAFF,TGTGCCAGTCGACAGGGTCCTGAAGCTTTCTTT
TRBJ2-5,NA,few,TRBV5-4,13,CASSLGTERTQYF,TGTGCCAGCAGCTTGGGGACTGAACGGACCCAGTACTTC
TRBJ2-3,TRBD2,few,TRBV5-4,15,CASSETSGSLDTQYF,TGTGCCAGCAGCGAAACTAGCGGGAGTCTAGATACGCAGTATTTT
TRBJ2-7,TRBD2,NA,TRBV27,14,CASPGQRGSYEQYF,TGTGCCAGCCCGGGCCAGCGGGGCTCCTACGAGCAGTACTTC
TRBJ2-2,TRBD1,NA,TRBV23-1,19,CASSQLGGMGQANTGELFF,TGCGCCAGCAGTCAATTAGGGGGAATGGGACAGGCGAACACCGGGGAGCTGTTTTTT
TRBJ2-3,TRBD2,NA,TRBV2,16,CASSAGTSGSSDTQYF,TGTGCCAGCAGTGCAGGGACTAGCGGGAGTTCAGATACGCAGTATTTT
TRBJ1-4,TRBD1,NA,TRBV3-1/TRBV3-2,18,CASSQDRTPGQHNEKLFF,TGTGCCAGCAGCCAAGATCGAACCCCGGGACAGCATAATGAAAAACTGTTTTTT
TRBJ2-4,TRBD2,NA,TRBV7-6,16,CASSLVAGVLGDIQYF,TGTGCCAGCAGCTTAGTAGCGGGAGTTTTAGGAGACATTCAGTACTTC
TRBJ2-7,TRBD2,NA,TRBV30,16,CAWSLEAGVFSYEQYF,TGTGCCTGGAGTCTCGAAGCGGGAGTATTCTCCTACGAGCAGTACTTC
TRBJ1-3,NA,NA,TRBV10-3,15,CAISESGTSGNTIYF,TGTGCCATCAGTGAGAGCGGAACCTCTGGAAACACCATATATTTT
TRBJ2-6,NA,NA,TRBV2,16,CASSELGAWGANVLTF,TGTGCCAGCAGTGAATTAGGGGCCTGGGGGGCCAACGTCCTGACTTTC
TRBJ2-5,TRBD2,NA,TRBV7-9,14,CASSLSGSGETQYF,TGTGCCAGCAGCCTGAGCGGGAGCGGTGAGACCCAGTACTTC
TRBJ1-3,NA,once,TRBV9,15,CASSGSPGLGNTIYF,TGTGCCAGCAGCGGCAGCCCGGGACTTGGAAACACCATATATTTT
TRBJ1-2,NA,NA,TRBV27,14,CASSFLGSNYGYTF,TGTGCCAGCAGTTTTCTAGGGAGTAACTATGGCTACACCTTC
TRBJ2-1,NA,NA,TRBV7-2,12,CASSHKYNEQFF,TGTGCCAGCAGCCACAAGTACAATGAGCAGTTCTTC
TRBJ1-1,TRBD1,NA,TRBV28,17,CASSFPPTGGFNTEAFF,TGTGCCAGCAGTTTCCCACCGACAGGGGGTTTTAACACTGAAGCTTTCTTT
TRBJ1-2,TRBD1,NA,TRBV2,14,CASSRQGEGYGYTF,TGTGCCAGCAGCCGACAGGGAGAGGGCTATGGCTACACCTTC
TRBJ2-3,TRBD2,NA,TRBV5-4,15,CASSFRGRDTDTQYF,TGTGCCAGCAGCTTTCGGGGGAGGGACACAGATACGCAGTATTTT
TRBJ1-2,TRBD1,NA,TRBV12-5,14,CASGLPDRGLGYTF,TGTGCTAGTGGTTTGCCCGACAGGGGTCTTGGCTACACCTTC
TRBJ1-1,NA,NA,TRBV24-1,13,CATSDQSNTEAFF,TGTGCCACCAGTGACCAGTCGAACACTGAAGCTTTCTTT